The 16 T cell receptor beta chains below were found in one sample sequenced in a study of cytomegalovirus exposure and HLA in healthy donors (dated by TCRdb to 2016 to 2017). To prepare the library, the immunoSEQ multiplex PCR assay was applied. TCRdb limited this immuneACCESS table to in-frame rearrangements with V and J called. A share of clones is missing; checked studies link under half to unresolved V genes, and the rest is unexplained. A total of roughly 150,000 clones appear in this sample, nearly 90% of them only once. The top ten hold 10% to 13% of the sample. The sample comprised PBMCs. The receptors originated from a woman aged 18 to 35 in good health and CMV-seropositive.

CDR3 in amino acids: CASSTGTRNSYEQYF. CDR3 bases: TGTGCCAGCAGCACCGGGACTAGGAACTCCTACGAGCAGTACTTC. J is TRBJ2-7 and V is TRBV5-6; 8 bases align to TRBD2. CDR1 and CDR2 (germline): SGHDT, YYEEEE. This CDR3 region has 15 residues. With V trimmed by 4 bases and J by 0 bases, 6 bases remained unmatched.

The V gene is TRBV20-1, the J gene TRBJ2-4, with D unclear. V was trimmed by 3 bases and J by 8 bases, leaving 5 bases between them. CDR1 and CDR2 (germline): DFQATT, SNEGSKA (reference sequence). The CDR3 extends over 10 amino acids. The CDR3 sequence is CSASSHIQYF. The CDR3 DNA reads TGCAGTGCTAGCTCCCACATTCAGTACTTC.

This rearrangement joins TRBV7-3 to TRBJ2-2; D might be TRBD1 (5 bases). Germline lookup yields CDR1 SGHTA and CDR2 FQGTGA. This CDR3 region has 16 residues. The V end lost 2 bases, the J end lost 0 bases, and 10 bases lay between the germline ends. In nucleotides, the CDR3 is TGTGCCAGCAGCTTAGTACAGGTGTCGAACACCGGGGAGCTGTTTTTT. This gives the protein CASSLVQVSNTGELFF.

This clone was seen only once. The rearrangement uses TRBV19 and TRBJ1-1; 12 bases are shared with TRBD1. This CDR3 region has 15 residues. The germline gives CDR1 LNHDA, CDR2 SQIVND (reference sequence). V was pared by 5 bases and J by 4 bases, with 5 bases of the junction left unmatched. This chain's CDR3 is CASSPPGQGATEAFF. CDR3 DNA: TGTGCCAGTAGTCCCCCGGGACAGGGGGCCACTGAAGCTTTCTTT.

The gene calls are TRBV5-4 and TRBJ2-7; weak D call: TRBD2 (6 bases). From germline, CDR1 is SGHNT and CDR2 YYREEE (reference sequence). This CDR3 comprises 15 residues. With 4 bases removed from V and 0 bases from J, the gap between germline ends came to 14 bases. The chain's CDR3 is CASSTGLGSSYEQYF. In nucleotides, the CDR3 is TGTGCCAGCAGCACGGGACTGGGTAGCTCCTACGAGCAGTACTTC.

This chain links TRBV7-8 with TRBJ2-3, with a possible D match to TRBD1 (6 bases). Germline-derived CDR1 and CDR2 are SGHVS and FQNEAQ. Trimming pared 5 bases from V and 0 bases from J, leaving 15 bases between. CDR3 length: 16 amino acids. CDR3 amino acids: CASSLKRGSSTDTQYF. Written as DNA, the CDR3 is TGTGCCAGCAGCCTTAAAAGGGGGAGTAGCACAGATACGCAGTATTTT.

The chain carries TRBV14 and TRBJ1-2; D might be TRBD1 (5 bases). V was shortened by 4 bases and J by 4 bases, with 19 bases between the two germline ends. The CDR3 contains 16 residues. CDR1 is SGHDN and CDR2 is FVKESK in the germline V gene. CDR3 amino acids: CASSPTPLGRVYGYTF. The CDR3 DNA reads TGTGCCAGCAGCCCAACTCCACTGGGGCGAGTCTATGGCTACACCTTC.

J is TRBJ2-1 and V is TRBV6-4; 9 bases line up with TRBD2. The CDR3 contains 17 residues. CDR1 is MRHNA, CDR2 SNTAGT, per germline. V was clipped by 0 bases and J by 9 bases; unmatched bases: 12. The CDR3 protein is CASSDSRASGIDAEQFF. CDR3 sequence (DNA): TGTGCCAGCAGTGACTCGAGAGCTAGCGGGATTGACGCTGAGCAGTTCTTC.

This chain joins TRBV2 and TRBJ2-7; 7 positions agree with TRBD2. Trimming removed 6 bases from V and 3 bases from J; junction bases left unmatched: 5. There are 13 residues in the CDR3. Germline CDR1 is SNHLY and CDR2 is FYNNEI. The CDR3 spells CASRGGSFYEQYF. The CDR3 DNA reads TGTGCCAGCAGGGGGGGGAGTTTCTACGAGCAGTACTTC.

This clone was picked up one time. The chain links TRBV5-6 to TRBJ1-2; 8 bases are shared with TRBD1. V shed 0 bases and J 4 bases; nucleotides not matched to a gene: 5. This CDR3 spans 15 amino acids. The germline V gene has CDR1 SGHDT and CDR2 YYEEEE. CDR3: CASSLVGQDAYGYTF. DNA of the CDR3: TGTGCCAGCAGCTTGGTGGGACAGGATGCCTATGGCTACACCTTC.

The CDR3 sequence is CASSGSQPQHF. The CDR3 DNA reads TGTGCCAGCAGCGGGTCTCAGCCCCAGCATTTT. The chain employs TRBV28 and TRBJ1-5; D is unresolved. Trimming pared 6 bases from V and 6 bases from J, leaving 6 bases between. The CDR3 spans 11 residues. Per the germline V gene, CDR1 is MDHEN and CDR2 is SYDVKM.

The chain couples TRBV6-6 to TRBJ2-5; TRBD1 agrees at 7 bases. Germline V gives CDR1 MNHNY, CDR2 SVGAGI (reference sequence). V gave up 7 bases and J gave up 4 bases; unmatched junction bases: 6. The CDR3 contains 13 residues. In nucleotides, the CDR3 is TGTGCCAGCATAAGGGGGCTCTCAGAGACCCAGTACTTC. Translation: CASIRGLSETQYF.

The chain combines TRBV5-1 with TRBJ2-2; TRBD2 matches 10 bases. The CDR3 runs 15 residues. V lost 3 bases and J lost 3; bases outside the gene matches: 2. CDR1 is SGHRS, CDR2 YFSETQ, per germline. DNA of the CDR3: TGCGCCAGCAGCTGGACTAGCGGTCACACCGGGGAGCTGTTTTTT. Translation gives CASSWTSGHTGELFF.

This rearrangement joins TRBV19 to TRBJ1-2, with no clear D. Between the trimmed V and J ends, which lost 0 bases and 3 bases, there was a span of 5 bases. This CDR3 has 13 amino acids. Germline V gene lookup returns CDR1 LNHDA and CDR2 SQIVND (reference sequence). As DNA, the CDR3 is TGTGCCAGTAGTATAGAGGGAGACTATGGCTACACCTTC. Its translation is CASSIEGDYGYTF. Using reference TRBV19 and TRBJ1-2 for the parts outside the CDR3, the full variable domain is DGGITQSPKYLFRKEGQNVTLSCEQNLNHDAMYWYRQDPGQGLRLIYYSQIVNDFQKGDIAEGYSVSREKKESFPLTVTSAQKNPTAFYLCASSIEGDYGYTFGSGTRLTVV.

The J gene is TRBJ1-4, the V gene TRBV5-1, with 9 bases fitting TRBD1. The CDR3 loop spans 15 amino acids. J gave up 5 bases and V 4 bases, and 6 bases lay outside the gene matches. In germline, CDR1 is SGHRS, CDR2 YFSETQ. In DNA, the CDR3 is TGCGCCAGCAGCGGGGGGACAGGGCTCAATGAAAAACTGTTTTTT. Translation gives CASSGGTGLNEKLFF.

This rearrangement joins TRBV5-5 to TRBJ2-1; unclear D gene. The germline gives CDR1 SGHKS, CDR2 YYEKEE (reference sequence). CDR3 length equals 15 residues. V lost 0 bases to trimming and J lost 15 bases, with 22 bases between them. The CDR3 coding sequence is TGTGCCAGCAGCTTGGCGTCAACAGCCCTCCAACGGTGGTTCTTC. Translating it yields CASSLASTALQRWFF.